The rows below give T cell receptor beta chains drawn from one sample of a study of regulatory T cells in long-lasting Graves disease. TCRdb passed the multiplex PCR reads through MiXCR, listing each CDR3 protein once. Seen here are about 540,000 distinct CDR3 sequences, 13% observed once, and the top ten hold roughly 10%. This same sample was also taken into another study, of T cells in Graves' hyperthyroidism and ophthalmopathy.

This specimen was peripheral blood mononuclear cells (PBMCs), taken at new diagnosis, from a patient treated with antithyroid drugs. All receptors derive from a young man with Graves disease. The CDR3 runs from the conserved cysteine through the conserved F or W. The order of the fields is D gene, V gene, clone size, J gene, CDR3 protein, CDR3 DNA. D genes are given only for firm matches. Size is stated for part of the rows, as once, few or many counts, or as a class when the clone is expanded.

>.|TRBV2|many|TRBJ1-2
CASGAANYGYTF
TGTGCCAGCGGGGCTGCTAACTATGGCTACACCTTC
>TRBD2|TRBV11-2|.|TRBJ2-1
CASSSLPSGRTNEQFF
TGTGCCAGCAGCAGCCTACCGAGCGGGAGAACCAATGAGCAGTTCTTC
>TRBD1|TRBV27|.|TRBJ1-2
CASSSDRGHYGYTF
TGTGCCAGCAGTTCTGACAGGGGGCACTATGGCTACACCTTC
>.|TRBV2|many|TRBJ2-7
CASSGRRQEQYF
TGTGCCAGCAGTGGGAGGAGGCAGGAGCAGTACTTC
>TRBD2|TRBV7-9|many|TRBJ2-1
CASRLGTRNNEQFF
TGTGCCAGCAGACTCGGGACTAGGAACAATGAGCAGTTCTTC
>.|TRBV7-2|many|TRBJ2-1
CASSFEQFF
TGTGCCAGCAGCTTTGAGCAGTTCTTC
>TRBD2|TRBV7-2|many|TRBJ2-7
CASSRTSGGNYEQYF
TGTGCCAGCAGCCGTACTAGCGGGGGAAACTACGAGCAGTACTTC
>.|TRBV3-1|.|TRBJ2-1
CASRQVLASNEQFF
TGTGCCAGCAGACAGGTGTTAGCGTCGAATGAGCAGTTCTTC
>.|TRBV20-1|few|TRBJ2-7
CSAPRGAGTNEQYF
TGCAGTGCCCCCCGCGGAGCGGGCACAAACGAGCAGTACTTC
>TRBD2|TRBV10-3|.|TRBJ2-3
CAISGSSREGLNTQYF
TGTGCCATCAGTGGATCTTCGCGGGAGGGCCTGAATACGCAGTATTTT
>TRBD1|TRBV7-3|many|TRBJ2-1
CASSFSPRTGVNEQFF
TGTGCCAGCAGCTTCTCTCCCCGGACAGGGGTCAATGAGCAGTTCTTC
>TRBD1|TRBV7-9|.|TRBJ1-1
CASSRGQVEAFF
TGTGCCAGCAGCAGGGGACAGGTCGAAGCTTTCTTT
>TRBD1|TRBV12-3/TRBV12-4|many|TRBJ1-2
CASRPGGYGYTF
TGTGCCAGCAGACCAGGGGGCTATGGCTACACCTTC
>.|TRBV7-9|many|TRBJ2-5
CASSSPEIIETQYF
TGTGCCAGCAGCTCGCCCGAAATAATTGAGACCCAGTACTTC
>.|TRBV6-2/TRBV6-3|.|TRBJ1-4
CASSYSGVANEKLFF
TGTGCCAGCAGTTACTCAGGGGTAGCTAATGAAAAACTGTTTTTT
>TRBD1|TRBV5-6|few|TRBJ2-1
CASSLPGTGANEQFF
TGTGCCAGCAGCCTCCCCGGGACAGGCGCTAATGAGCAGTTCTTC
>TRBD2|TRBV6-1|.|TRBJ2-7
CASSESRTSGGDYEQYF
TGCGCCAGCAGTGAGTCAAGGACTAGCGGGGGAGACTACGAGCAGTACTTC
>TRBD1|TRBV4-1|.|TRBJ1-2
CASSQVIRDSYGYTF
TGCGCCAGCAGCCAGGTGATCCGGGACAGCTATGGCTACACCTTC
>.|TRBV10-3|many|TRBJ1-3
CAISETTTGSGNTIYF
TGTGCCATCAGTGAGACCACGACGGGCTCTGGAAACACCATATATTTT
>TRBD1|TRBV7-8|many|TRBJ1-1
CASSSRTGRTAFF
TGTGCCAGCAGCTCCAGGACAGGCCGGACCGCTTTCTTT
>.|TRBV29-1|.|TRBJ2-5
CSGAPGTQYF
TGCAGCGGGGCCCCGGGGACCCAGTACTTC
>TRBD2|TRBV28|.|TRBJ2-7
CASSLSGMAYEQYF
TGTGCCAGCAGCCTTAGCGGGATGGCCTACGAGCAGTACTTC
>TRBD2|TRBV27|.|TRBJ2-7
CASSFGTSGSRQYF
TGTGCCAGCAGTTTCGGGACTAGCGGGAGTAGGCAGTACTTC
>.|TRBV5-6|.|TRBJ2-1
CASSPWGPNNEQFF
TGTGCCAGCAGCCCCTGGGGGCCCAACAATGAGCAGTTCTTC
>TRBD1|TRBV5-1|many|TRBJ1-4
CASQGAAAEKLFF
TGCGCCAGTCAGGGGGCCGCAGCTGAAAAACTGTTTTTT
>TRBD2|TRBV10-3|.|TRBJ2-7
CAISDPGLADSYEQYF
TGTGCCATCAGTGACCCAGGACTAGCGGATTCCTACGAGCAGTACTTC
>TRBD1|TRBV9|many|TRBJ2-1
CASSVETGDMTYNEQFF
TGTGCCAGCAGCGTAGAAACAGGGGATATGACCTACAATGAGCAGTTCTTC
>.|TRBV2|many|TRBJ2-1
CASGIAGGNEQFF
TGTGCCAGCGGGATAGCCGGAGGTAATGAGCAGTTCTTC
>TRBD2|TRBV9|.|TRBJ2-6
CASSVAPSGYSPLYSGANVLTF
TGTGCCAGCAGCGTAGCGCCTAGCGGATACTCTCCTCTTTACTCTGGGGCCAACGTCCTGACTTTC
>.|TRBV7-6|.|TRBJ2-2
CASSRGWPGVTGGLFF
TGTGCCAGCAGCCGCGGGTGGCCAGGAGTCACCGGGGGGCTGTTTTTT
>.|TRBV12-3/TRBV12-4|many|TRBJ1-4
CASTLGTTNEKLFF
TGTGCCAGCACCCTCGGGACAACTAATGAAAAACTGTTTTTT
>TRBD1|TRBV5-4|few|TRBJ1-5
CASSLEQGAHDSQPQHF
TGTGCCAGCAGCTTGGAACAGGGGGCGCATGATAGTCAGCCCCAGCATTTT
>.|TRBV10-3|many|TRBJ1-4
CATSGGGEKLFF
TGTGCCACTTCTGGAGGGGGAGAAAAACTGTTTTTT
>.|TRBV28|many|TRBJ1-4
CASRPYGEKLFF
TGTGCCAGCAGGCCGTATGGTGAAAAACTGTTTTTT
>TRBD2|TRBV12-3/TRBV12-4|few|TRBJ2-3
CASSSLSGSTDTQYF
TGTGCCAGCAGTTCCCTTAGCGGGAGCACAGATACGCAGTATTTT
>.|TRBV7-2|many|TRBJ2-1
CASSPLRGYNEQFF
TGTGCCAGCAGCCCCCTTCGGGGGTACAATGAGCAGTTCTTC
>TRBD2|TRBV12-3/TRBV12-4|many|TRBJ2-7
CASSRTSGTDSYEQYF
TGTGCCAGCAGCCGGACTAGCGGGACTGATTCCTACGAGCAGTACTTC
>TRBD2|TRBV29-1|many|TRBJ2-7
CSVAPLAGGYEQYF
TGCAGCGTTGCCCCTCTAGCGGGGGGATACGAGCAGTACTTC
>TRBD2|TRBV20-1|many|TRBJ2-1
CSARLAGSEQFF
TGCAGTGCGAGACTAGCGGGGAGTGAGCAGTTCTTC
>TRBD2|TRBV13|many|TRBJ2-7
CASSSRGAGLAGRYEQYF
TGTGCCAGCAGCTCCAGGGGGGCGGGACTAGCGGGTCGGTACGAGCAGTACTTC
>.|TRBV3-1|.|TRBJ2-1
CASSQEHPLSGDGQFF
TGTGCCAGCAGCCAAGAGCACCCGCTATCTGGGGATGGGCAGTTCTTC
>TRBD2|TRBV7-7|.|TRBJ2-2
CASSLDALAGASGELFF
TGTGCCAGCAGCTTAGATGCCCTAGCGGGAGCTTCAGGGGAGCTGTTTTTT
>.|TRBV2|many|TRBJ1-5
CASRINRAQPQHF
TGTGCCAGCAGAATTAACAGGGCGCAGCCCCAGCATTTT
>TRBD2|TRBV28|many|TRBJ2-7
CASSFSLAGLSYEQYF
TGTGCCAGCAGTTTTAGCCTAGCGGGCCTCTCCTACGAGCAGTACTTC
>TRBD2|TRBV9|few|TRBJ2-2
CASSATSAGELFF
TGTGCCAGCAGCGCAACTAGCGCCGGGGAGCTGTTTTTT
>.|TRBV2|many|TRBJ1-4
CASGRVDTTNEKLFF
TGTGCCAGCGGTCGGGTGGATACAACTAATGAAAAACTGTTTTTT
>TRBD2|TRBV9|few|TRBJ2-1
CASRAPWGGEQFF
TGTGCCAGCAGGGCTCCTTGGGGGGGGGAGCAGTTCTTC
>TRBD1|TRBV12-3/TRBV12-4|once|TRBJ2-1
CASSFPDRGEQFF
TGTGCCAGCAGTTTTCCCGACAGGGGTGAGCAGTTCTTC
>TRBD2|TRBV5-1|.|TRBJ2-2
CASSSFRTSGASGELFF
TGCGCCAGCAGCTCTTTTCGGACTAGCGGGGCATCGGGGGAGCTGTTTTTT
>TRBD2|TRBV20-1|.|TRBJ2-3
CSANFGLAGERTDTQYF
TGCAGTGCTAATTTCGGACTAGCGGGAGAGCGGACAGATACGCAGTATTTT
>.|TRBV6-5|few|TRBJ2-2
CASSYGGLSGELFF
TGTGCCAGCAGTTACGGGGGGCTGTCCGGGGAGCTGTTTTTT
>TRBD2|TRBV3-1|many|TRBJ2-7
CASSQEGLTYEQYF
TGTGCCAGCAGCCAAGAGGGACTAACCTACGAGCAGTACTTC
>.|TRBV10-1|.|TRBJ2-3
CASGTGGGSTDTQYF
TGCGCCAGCGGAACGGGTGGCGGGAGCACAGATACGCAGTATTTT
>.|TRBV11-3|many|TRBJ2-2
CASSPREERLTGELFF
TGTGCCAGCAGCCCCAGGGAAGAGAGATTGACCGGGGAGCTGTTTTTT
>.|TRBV5-4|.|TRBJ2-3
CASSLPEPDTQYF
TGTGCCAGCAGCTTACCGGAACCAGATACGCAGTATTTT